The sequence of this TCR beta chain was determined in a study of blood T cell repertoires in COVID-19. Whole-study context: Collection of acute and convalescent COVID-19 samples took place in the United States, Italy and Spain. Sample material is recorded as cDNA or gDNA derived from T cells, B-cell-depleted T cells, or PBMCs.

In the authors' methods: Using reference gene primer amplification, nucleated cell counts were estimated. Clones were read by immunoSEQ multiplex PCR, and TCRdb kept only the in-frame ones, dropping some. V, J and clone size derive from that table, while D and trimming were established from the DNA sequence. The table shows just over 650,000 clones, with approximately 90% occurring only once. This clone has a single count. The V gene lost 0 bases and the J gene lost 3 bases, with 17 bases spanning the gap. Germline CDR1 and CDR2: LGHDT and YNNKEL (reference sequence). The CDR3 spans 17 residues. Source material: peripheral blood. The chain employs TRBV3-1 (or the pseudogene TRBV3-2) and TRBJ1-1, with D hard to call. The clonotype originates from a woman under 30 with acute or convalescent COVID-19. CDR3 sequence (DNA): TGTGCCAGCAGCCAAGATGGGTCGTGGAGTGGGTACACTGAAGCTTTCTTT. It encodes CASSQDGSWSGYTEAFF.